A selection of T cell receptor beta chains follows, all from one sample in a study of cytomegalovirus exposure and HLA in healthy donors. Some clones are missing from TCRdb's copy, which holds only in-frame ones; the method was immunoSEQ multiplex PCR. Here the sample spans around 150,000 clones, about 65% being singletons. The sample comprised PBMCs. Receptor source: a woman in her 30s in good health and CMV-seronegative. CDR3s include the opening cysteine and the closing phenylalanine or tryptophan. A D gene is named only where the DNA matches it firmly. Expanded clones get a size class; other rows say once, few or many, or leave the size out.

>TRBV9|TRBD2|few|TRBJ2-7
CASSVGGSSYEQYF
TGTGCCAGCAGCGTCGGGGGGAGTTCCTACGAGCAGTACTTC
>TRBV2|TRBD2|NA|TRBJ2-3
CASLAGRTDTQYF
TGTGCCAGCCTAGCGGGACGGACAGATACGCAGTATTTT
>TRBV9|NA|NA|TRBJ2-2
CASSGSVTVSNTGELFF
TGTGCCAGCAGCGGAAGTGTTACAGTTTCGAACACCGGGGAGCTGTTTTTT
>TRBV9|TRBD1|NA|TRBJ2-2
CASSQTGQGGTGELFF
TGTGCCAGCAGCCAAACCGGACAGGGCGGCACCGGGGAGCTGTTTTTT
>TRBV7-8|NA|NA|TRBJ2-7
CASSLAYSGYEQYF
TGTGCCAGCAGCTTAGCGTATTCAGGGTACGAGCAGTACTTC
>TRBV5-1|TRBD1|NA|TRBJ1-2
CASSPGGTGSNGYTF
TGCGCCAGCAGCCCGGGCGGGACAGGGTCTAATGGCTACACCTTC
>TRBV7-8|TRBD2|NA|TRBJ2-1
CASSSGLVFYEQFF
TGTGCCAGCAGCTCGGGACTAGTGTTCTATGAGCAGTTCTTC
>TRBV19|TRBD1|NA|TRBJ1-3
CASSPNSGTVAGNTIYF
TGTGCCAGTAGCCCAAATTCGGGGACAGTCGCTGGAAACACCATATATTTT
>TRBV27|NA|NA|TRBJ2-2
CASKGGLPSGELFF
TGTGCCAGCAAGGGGGGGTTACCCTCCGGGGAGCTGTTTTTT
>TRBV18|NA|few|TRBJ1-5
CASSPKGQLDQPQHF
TGTGCCAGCTCACCCAAAGGACAGCTTGATCAGCCCCAGCATTTT
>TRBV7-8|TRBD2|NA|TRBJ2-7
CASSLSRLAGVHEQYF
TGTGCCAGCAGCTTATCTCGACTAGCGGGAGTCCACGAGCAGTACTTC
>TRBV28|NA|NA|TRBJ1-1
CASRKGPIEAFF
TGTGCCAGCAGGAAGGGGCCGATTGAAGCTTTCTTT
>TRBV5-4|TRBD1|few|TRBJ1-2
CASSLGPGQHYGYTF
TGTGCCAGCAGCTTGGGTCCGGGACAGCACTATGGCTACACCTTC
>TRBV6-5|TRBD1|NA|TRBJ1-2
CASSNRGPNYGYTF
TGTGCCAGCAGTAACAGGGGGCCGAACTATGGCTACACCTTC
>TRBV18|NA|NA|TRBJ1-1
CASSPPVKGKANTEAFF
TGTGCCAGCTCACCACCGGTAAAGGGGAAGGCGAACACTGAAGCTTTCTTT
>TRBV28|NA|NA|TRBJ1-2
CASSLSDRLTYGYTF
TGTGCCAGCAGTTTATCTGACAGGTTGACCTATGGCTACACCTTC
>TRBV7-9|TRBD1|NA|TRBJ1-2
CASSFTGGSRDGYTF
TGTGCCAGCAGTTTTACAGGGGGCTCCCGGGACGGCTACACCTTC
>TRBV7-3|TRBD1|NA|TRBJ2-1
CASSLDRETEQFF
TGTGCCAGCAGCTTGGACAGGGAAACTGAGCAGTTCTTC
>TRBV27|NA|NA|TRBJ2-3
CASSLGGTPARTQYF
TGTGCCAGCAGCTTGGGCGGGACTCCAGCCCGTACGCAGTATTTT
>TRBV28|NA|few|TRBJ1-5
CASTSGRDNQPQHF
TGTGCCAGCACCTCAGGCAGGGACAATCAGCCCCAGCATTTT
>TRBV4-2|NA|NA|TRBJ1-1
CASSPFETQRANTEAFF
TGTGCCAGCAGCCCCTTTGAGACACAGAGAGCGAACACTGAAGCTTTCTTT
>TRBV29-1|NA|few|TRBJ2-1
CSVVVVGFNEQFF
TGCAGCGTTGTCGTCGTTGGCTTCAATGAGCAGTTCTTC
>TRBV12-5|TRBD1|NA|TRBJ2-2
CASGNRGNTGELFF
TGTGCTAGTGGTAACAGGGGAAACACCGGGGAGCTGTTTTTT
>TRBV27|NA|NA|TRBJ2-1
CASSHNNEQFF
TGTGCCAGCAGCCACAACAATGAGCAGTTCTTC
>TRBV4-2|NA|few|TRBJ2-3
CASSQADRLTDTQYF
TGTGCCAGCAGCCAGGCCGACCGACTCACAGATACGCAGTATTTT
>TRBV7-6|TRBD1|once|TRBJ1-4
CASSRGGRNEKLFF
TGTGCCAGCAGCCGAGGGGGCAGAAATGAAAAACTGTTTTTT
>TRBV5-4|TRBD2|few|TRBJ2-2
CASSFPSGNTGELFF
TGTGCCAGCAGCTTCCCTAGCGGGAACACCGGGGAGCTGTTTTTT